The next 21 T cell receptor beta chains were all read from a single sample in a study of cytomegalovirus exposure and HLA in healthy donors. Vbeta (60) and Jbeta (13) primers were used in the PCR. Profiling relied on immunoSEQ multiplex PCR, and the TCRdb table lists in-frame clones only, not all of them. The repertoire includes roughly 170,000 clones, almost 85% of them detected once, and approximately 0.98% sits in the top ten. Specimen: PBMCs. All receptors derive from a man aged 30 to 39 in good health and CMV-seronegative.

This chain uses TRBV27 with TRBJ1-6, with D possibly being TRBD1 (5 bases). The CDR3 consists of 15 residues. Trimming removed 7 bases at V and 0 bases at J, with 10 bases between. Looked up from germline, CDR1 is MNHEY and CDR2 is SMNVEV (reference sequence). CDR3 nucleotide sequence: TGTGCCAGCATGGCAGGGAACTCCTATAATTCACCCCTCCACTTT. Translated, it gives CASMAGNSYNSPLHF.

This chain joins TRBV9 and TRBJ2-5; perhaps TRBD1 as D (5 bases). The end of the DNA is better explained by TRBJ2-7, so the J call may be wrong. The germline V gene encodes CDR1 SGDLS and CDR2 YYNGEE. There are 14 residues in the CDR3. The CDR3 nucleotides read TGTGCCAGCAGCGCCCAGGACACCTCCTACGAGCAGTACTTC. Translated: CASSAQDTSYEQYF.

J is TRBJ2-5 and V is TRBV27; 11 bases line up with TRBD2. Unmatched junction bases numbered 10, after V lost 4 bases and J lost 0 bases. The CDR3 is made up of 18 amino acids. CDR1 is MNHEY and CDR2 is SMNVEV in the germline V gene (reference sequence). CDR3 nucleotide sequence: TGTGCCAGCAGTTCCTCATCGCGACTAGCGGGGAACCAAGAGACCCAGTACTTC. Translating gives CASSSSSRLAGNQETQYF.

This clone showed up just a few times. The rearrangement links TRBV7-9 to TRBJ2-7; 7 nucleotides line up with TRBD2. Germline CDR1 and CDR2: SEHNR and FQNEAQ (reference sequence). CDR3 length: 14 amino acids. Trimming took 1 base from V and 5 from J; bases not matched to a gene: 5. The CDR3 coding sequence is TGTGCCAGCAGCTTAGTTACTAGCGCTAACGAGCAGTACTTC. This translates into CASSLVTSANEQYF. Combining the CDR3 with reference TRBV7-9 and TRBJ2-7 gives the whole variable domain DTGVSQNPRHKITKRGQNVTFRCDPISEHNRLYWYRQTLGQGPEFLTYFQNEAQLEKSRLLSDRFSAERPKGSFSTLEIQRTEQGDSAMYLCASSLVTSANEQYFGPGTRLTVT.

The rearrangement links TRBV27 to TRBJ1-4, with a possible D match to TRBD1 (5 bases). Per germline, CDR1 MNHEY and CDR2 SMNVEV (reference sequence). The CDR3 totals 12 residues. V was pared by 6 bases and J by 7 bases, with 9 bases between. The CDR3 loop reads CASSAGGEKLFF. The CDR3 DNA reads TGTGCCAGCAGCGCGGGGGGTGAAAAACTGTTTTTT. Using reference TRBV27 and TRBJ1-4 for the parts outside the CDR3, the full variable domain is EAQVTQNPRYLITVTGKKLTVTCSQNMNHEYMSWYRQDPGLGLRQIYYSMNVEVTDKGDVPEGYKVSRKEKRNFPLILESPSPNQTSLYFCASSAGGEKLFFGSGTQLSVL.

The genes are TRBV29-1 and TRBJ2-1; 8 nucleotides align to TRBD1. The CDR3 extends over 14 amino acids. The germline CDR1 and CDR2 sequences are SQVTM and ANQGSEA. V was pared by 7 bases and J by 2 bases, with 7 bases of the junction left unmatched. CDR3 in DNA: TGCAGCGCGAAGGGCAGGGGGCCCTACAATGAGCAGTTCTTC. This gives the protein CSAKGRGPYNEQFF.

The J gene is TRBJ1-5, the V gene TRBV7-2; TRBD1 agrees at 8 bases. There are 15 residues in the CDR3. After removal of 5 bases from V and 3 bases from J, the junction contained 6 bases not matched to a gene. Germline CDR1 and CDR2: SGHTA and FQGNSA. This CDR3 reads CASSPRDRLNQPQHF. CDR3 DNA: TGTGCCAGCAGCCCCCGGGACAGGCTCAATCAGCCCCAGCATTTT. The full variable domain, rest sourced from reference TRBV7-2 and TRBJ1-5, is GAGVSQSPSNKVTEKGKDVELRCDPISGHTALYWYRQSLGQGLEFLIYFQGNSAPDKSGLPSDRFSAERTGGSVSTLTIQRTQQEDSAVYLCASSPRDRLNQPQHFGDGTRLSIL.

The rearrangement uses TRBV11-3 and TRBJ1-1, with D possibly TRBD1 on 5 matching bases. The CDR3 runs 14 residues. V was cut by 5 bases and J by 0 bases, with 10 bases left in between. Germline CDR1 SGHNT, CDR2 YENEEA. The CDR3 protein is CASSRQLMNTEAFF. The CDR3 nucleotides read TGTGCCAGCAGCCGACAGCTCATGAACACTGAAGCTTTCTTT.

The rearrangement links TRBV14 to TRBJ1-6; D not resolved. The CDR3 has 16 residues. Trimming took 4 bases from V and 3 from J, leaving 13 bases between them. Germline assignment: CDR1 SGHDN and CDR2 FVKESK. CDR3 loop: CASSPNRQIYNSPLHF. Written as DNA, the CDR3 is TGTGCCAGCAGCCCAAACCGACAAATCTATAATTCACCCCTCCACTTT.

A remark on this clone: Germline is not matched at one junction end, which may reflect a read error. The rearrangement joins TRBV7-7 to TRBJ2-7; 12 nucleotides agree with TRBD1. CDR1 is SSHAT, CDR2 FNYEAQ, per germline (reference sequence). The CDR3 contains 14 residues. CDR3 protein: CASSSGQGAGEQYF. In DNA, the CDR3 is TGTGCTAGCAGCTCGGGACAGGGGGCGGGGGAGCAGTACTTC.

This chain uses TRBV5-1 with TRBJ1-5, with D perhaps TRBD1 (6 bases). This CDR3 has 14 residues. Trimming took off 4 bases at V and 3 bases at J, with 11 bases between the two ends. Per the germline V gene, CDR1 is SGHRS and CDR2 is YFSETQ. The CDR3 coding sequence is TGCGCCAGCAGCCCGGACAGTTTCAATCAGCCCCAGCATTTT. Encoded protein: CASSPDSFNQPQHF. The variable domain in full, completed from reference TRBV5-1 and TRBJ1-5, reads KAGVTQTPRYLIKTRGQQVTLSCSPISGHRSVSWYQQTPGQGLQFLFEYFSETQRNKGNFPGRFSGRQFSNSRSEMNVSTLELGDSALYLCASSPDSFNQPQHFGDGTRLSIL.

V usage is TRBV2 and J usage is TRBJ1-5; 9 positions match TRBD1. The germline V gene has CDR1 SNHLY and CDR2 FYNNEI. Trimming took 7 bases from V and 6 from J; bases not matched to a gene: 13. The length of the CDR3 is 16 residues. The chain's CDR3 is CASKKDRGLLGQPQHF. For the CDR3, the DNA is TGTGCCAGCAAGAAGGACAGGGGTCTCCTGGGTCAGCCCCAGCATTTT.

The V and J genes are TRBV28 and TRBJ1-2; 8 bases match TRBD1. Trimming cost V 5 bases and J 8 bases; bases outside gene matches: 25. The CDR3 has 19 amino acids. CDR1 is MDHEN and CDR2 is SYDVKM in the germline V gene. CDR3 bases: TGTGCCAGCAGTCTCCTCTGGCCCCGGGACAGGCTCCCTTTCTGGGGCTACACCTTC. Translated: CASSLLWPRDRLPFWGYTF.

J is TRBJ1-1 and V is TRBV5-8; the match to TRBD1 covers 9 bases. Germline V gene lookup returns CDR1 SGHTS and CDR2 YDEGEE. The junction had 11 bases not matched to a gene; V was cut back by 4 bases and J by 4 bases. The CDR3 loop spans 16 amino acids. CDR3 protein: CASSNQHRGQSTEAFF. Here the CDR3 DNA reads TGTGCCAGCAGCAACCAGCACAGGGGGCAGAGCACTGAAGCTTTCTTT.

DNA of the CDR3: TGTGCCAGCAAGATACTAGGACCCTACAATGAGCAGTTCTTC. Its protein is CASKILGPYNEQFF. The chain is built from TRBV28 and TRBJ2-1; TRBD2 is a possible D gene (5 bases). Trimming took 7 bases from V and 2 from J, leaving 12 bases between them. The CDR3 has 14 amino acids. Germline V gene sequence: CDR1 MDHEN, CDR2 SYDVKM.

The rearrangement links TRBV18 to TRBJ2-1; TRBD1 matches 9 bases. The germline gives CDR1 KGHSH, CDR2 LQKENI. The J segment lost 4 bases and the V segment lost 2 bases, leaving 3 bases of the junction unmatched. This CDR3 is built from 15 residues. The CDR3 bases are TGTGCCAGCTCACCAGCGACAGGGGGTTACAATGAGCAGTTCTTC. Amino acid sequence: CASSPATGGYNEQFF.

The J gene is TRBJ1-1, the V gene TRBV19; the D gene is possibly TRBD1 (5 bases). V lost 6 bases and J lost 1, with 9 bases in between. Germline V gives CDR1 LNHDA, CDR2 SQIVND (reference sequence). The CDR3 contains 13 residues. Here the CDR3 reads CASSKTGNTEAFF. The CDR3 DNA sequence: TGTGCCAGTAGCAAAACAGGGAACACTGAAGCTTTCTTT.

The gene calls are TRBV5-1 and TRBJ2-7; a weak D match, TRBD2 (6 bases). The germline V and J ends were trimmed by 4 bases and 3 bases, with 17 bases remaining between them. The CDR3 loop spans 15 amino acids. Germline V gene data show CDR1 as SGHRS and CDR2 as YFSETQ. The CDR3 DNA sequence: TGCGCCAGCAGCATCGCGGCTAGCGCCGGCTACGAGCAGTACTTC. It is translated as CASSIAASAGYEQYF.

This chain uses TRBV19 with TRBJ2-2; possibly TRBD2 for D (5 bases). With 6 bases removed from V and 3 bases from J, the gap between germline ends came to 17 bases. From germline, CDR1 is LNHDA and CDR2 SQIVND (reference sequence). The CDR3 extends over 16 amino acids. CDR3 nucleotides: TGTGCCAGTAGCTCTTACGGGGTGCGTGACACCGGGGAGCTGTTTTTT. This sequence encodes CASSSYGVRDTGELFF.

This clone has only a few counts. The DNA for the CDR3 is TGTGCCATCAGTGAGTCGAGGACAGGGGAAGGCAATCAGCCCCAGCATTTT. This codes for CAISESRTGEGNQPQHF. V and J are TRBV10-3 and TRBJ1-5, with 9 bases that match TRBD1. V shed 0 bases, J shed 2 bases, and the junction held 5 bases outside the gene matches. This CDR3 is 17 amino acids long. Germline values: CDR1 ENHRY, CDR2 SYGVKD.

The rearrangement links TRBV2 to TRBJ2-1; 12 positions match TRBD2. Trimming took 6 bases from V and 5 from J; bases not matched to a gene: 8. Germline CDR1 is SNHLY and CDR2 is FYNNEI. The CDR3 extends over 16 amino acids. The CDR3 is CASRSRTSGEDNEQFF. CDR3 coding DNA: TGTGCCAGCAGAAGCAGGACTAGCGGGGAAGACAATGAGCAGTTCTTC.